This entry lists 26 T cell receptor beta chains sequenced from one sample in a study of shared clonotypes between healthy human individuals (dated by TCRdb to the early 2020s). Library method: the immunoSEQ multiplex PCR assay. TCRdb holds this immuneACCESS table with in-frame rearrangements only. Some clones are missing; in checked studies, unresolved V genes explain under half, and the rest has no known cause. This sample gives just over 2,000,000 clones in total; 85% to 95% of them show up just once. 0.1% to 0.15% of the sample is held by the ten biggest clonotypes. The source material was naive CD4+ T cells sorted from blood. The cell subset or site tag for this specimen amounts to: CD45RA+ positively selected. The receptors shown here come from a man aged 18 to 30 in good health.

The chain uses TRBV27 and TRBJ2-5; weak D call: TRBD1 (6 bases). V was trimmed by 5 bases and J by 4 bases, leaving 14 bases between them. The CDR3 consists of 14 residues. Germline loops: CDR1 MNHEY, CDR2 SMNVEV (reference sequence). CDR3 region: CASSGAGVGETQYF. CDR3 nucleotides: TGTGCCAGCAGTGGTGCAGGGGTAGGAGAGACCCAGTACTTC.

The rearrangement links TRBV6-1 to TRBJ1-4; tentative D call: TRBD1 (5 bases). V was pared by 6 bases and J by 4 bases, with 15 bases between. CDR3 size: 15 residues. Per germline, CDR1 MNHNS and CDR2 SASEGT. The chain's CDR3 is CASRTGRTINEKLFF. The CDR3 DNA is TGTGCCAGCAGGACGGGACGGACGATTAATGAAAAACTGTTTTTT.

The chain employs TRBV10-2 and TRBJ2-1; 7 bases agree with TRBD2. The length of the CDR3 is 13 residues. Germline V gene data show CDR1 as WSHSY and CDR2 as SAAADI. Trimming at V came to 7 bases and at J to 6 bases, leaving 6 bases not matched to a gene. CDR3 in amino acids: CASNRGSGNEQFF. The CDR3 coding sequence is TGCGCCAGCAACCGCGGGAGTGGCAATGAGCAGTTCTTC.

This clone was detected only once. This chain's CDR3 is CASSLLRTGDYEQYF. In DNA, the CDR3 is TGCGCCAGCAGCTTGTTACGGACAGGGGACTACGAGCAGTACTTC. This sequence joins TRBV5-1 and TRBJ2-7; 9 bases agree with TRBD1. This CDR3 spans 15 amino acids. Germline-derived CDR1 and CDR2 are SGHRS and YFSETQ. The V gene end was trimmed by 1 base and the J gene end by 3 bases; junction bases not matched to a gene: 5. Based on the CDR3 plus reference TRBV5-1 and TRBJ2-7, the full variable domain is KAGVTQTPRYLIKTRGQQVTLSCSPISGHRSVSWYQQTPGQGLQFLFEYFSETQRNKGNFPGRFSGRQFSNSRSEMNVSTLELGDSALYLCASSLLRTGDYEQYFGPGTRLTVT.

A single count supports this clone. The V and J genes are TRBV7-9 and TRBJ2-3, with 10 bases identical to TRBD1. The V gene's germline CDR1 is SEHNR and CDR2 FQNEAQ (reference sequence). Trimming took 1 base from V and 6 from J; bases not matched to a gene: 4. The CDR3 spans 15 residues. This CDR3 is CASSLVTGGIDTQYF. For the CDR3, the DNA is TGTGCCAGCAGCTTAGTGACAGGGGGCATTGATACGCAGTATTTT.

Comment on this clone: Other DNA sequences in the sample encode the same CDR3. The rearrangement joins TRBV18 to TRBJ2-7; 9 bases are a match to TRBD1. CDR3 length: 14 amino acids. J lost 3 bases, V lost 3 bases, and 3 bases had no gene match. CDR1 is KGHSH and CDR2 is LQKENI in the germline V gene. CDR3 loop: CASSPGTGNYEQYF. CDR3 sequence (DNA): TGTGCCAGCTCACCTGGGACAGGGAACTACGAGCAGTACTTC.

This clone has only one observation. The CDR3 DNA sequence: TGTGCCAGCAGTCCACGCGTGGAGACCCAGTACTTC. It codes for CASSPRVETQYF. The chain uses TRBV6-6 and TRBJ2-5; D remains ambiguous. Trimming stripped 5 bases from V and 5 bases from J, with 9 bases between. Germline V lookup: CDR1 MNHNY, CDR2 SVGAGI (reference sequence). The CDR3 spans 12 residues.

The V and J genes are TRBV4-1 and TRBJ2-4; no clear D gene. CDR1 and CDR2 (germline): MGHRA, YSYEKL. V gave up 0 bases and J gave up 1 base, with 10 bases separating them. CDR3 size: 16 residues. The CDR3 here is CASSQDEQSAKNIQYF. The DNA of the CDR3 is TGCGCCAGCAGCCAAGATGAGCAGTCGGCCAAAAACATTCAGTACTTC.

This chain links TRBV2 with TRBJ2-4; D call uncertain. V lost 3 bases and J lost 7, with 10 bases in between. The CDR3 spans 13 residues. The germline V gene encodes CDR1 SNHLY and CDR2 FYNNEI. CDR3 in DNA: TGTGCCAGCAGTGAGTTGGTCGAGAACATTCAGTACTTC. The encoded protein is CASSELVENIQYF.

The chain links TRBV6-1 to TRBJ1-4, with D perhaps matching TRBD1 (5 bases). This CDR3 spans 15 amino acids. Germline assignment: CDR1 MNHNS and CDR2 SASEGT. V lost 9 bases, J lost 3 bases, and 17 bases lay in between. CDR3: CASSSGASPNEKLFF. Here the CDR3 DNA reads TGTGCCAGTAGCAGTGGGGCAAGTCCTAATGAAAAACTGTTTTTT.

This sequence joins TRBV6-1 and TRBJ1-5, with 7 bases lining up with TRBD1. Looked up from germline, CDR1 is MNHNS and CDR2 is SASEGT. CDR3 length: 14 amino acids. J was trimmed by 9 bases and V by 0 bases; bases with no gene match: 5. In nucleotides, the CDR3 is TGTGCCAGCAGTGAAGCCACAGGGGTAATGCCCCAGCATTTT. Amino acids: CASSEATGVMPQHF.

This chain connects TRBV5-1 to TRBJ2-1; TRBD1 or TRBD2 may be the D gene (5 bases each). Germline-derived CDR1 and CDR2 are SGHRS and YFSETQ. The CDR3 spans 16 residues. V lost 1 base and J lost 5, with 16 bases in between. CDR3 sequence (DNA): TGCGCCAGCAGCTTGAGGGGAAGCGGTCCTAACAATGAGCAGTTCTTC. Encoded protein: CASSLRGSGPNNEQFF.

The chain is built from TRBV11-2 and TRBJ1-1, with D possibly being TRBD1 (5 bases). The germline V and J ends were trimmed by 4 bases and 3 bases, with 15 bases remaining between them. In germline, CDR1 is SGHAT, CDR2 FQNNGV. The CDR3 sequence is 15 residues long. The CDR3 DNA reads as TGTGCCAGCAGCTCTTTAGGGACGGGCTACACTGAAGCTTTCTTT. Encoded protein: CASSSLGTGYTEAFF. The full variable domain, in which reference TRBV11-2 and TRBJ1-1 provide the parts outside the CDR3, is EAGVAQSPRYKIIEKRQSVAFWCNPISGHATLYWYQQILGQGPKLLIQFQNNGVVDDSQLPKDRFSAERLKGVDSTLKIQPAKLEDSAVYLCASSSLGTGYTEAFFGQGTRLTVV.

V gene TRBV11-3 combines with J gene TRBJ2-3; D perhaps matches TRBD2 (5 bases). The CDR3 length is 14 residues. Germline-derived CDR1 and CDR2 are SGHNT and YENEEA. Trimming took off 0 bases at V and 5 bases at J, with 9 bases between the two ends. The CDR3 loop reads CASSLDPGVDTQYF. CDR3 nucleotide sequence: TGTGCCAGCAGCTTAGATCCCGGGGTAGATACGCAGTATTTT.

The chain carries TRBV4-1 and TRBJ2-6, with D hard to call. CDR1 MGHRA and CDR2 YSYEKL come from the germline V gene. The ends were cut back, 1 base at V and 2 bases at J, with 12 bases in the middle. This CDR3 has 17 amino acids. The CDR3 coding sequence is TGCGCCAGCAGCCAAGGACTGATTACGGCTGGGGCCAACGTCCTGACTTTC. It yields the protein CASSQGLITAGANVLTF.

This chain connects TRBV5-4 to TRBJ1-1; no clear D gene. Looked up from germline, CDR1 is SGHNT and CDR2 is YYREEE (reference sequence). The ends were cut back, 4 bases at V and 1 base at J, with 14 bases in the middle. The CDR3 extends over 15 amino acids. Here the CDR3 reads CASSPRGSENTEAFF. CDR3 nucleotides: TGTGCCAGCAGCCCCCGAGGCAGCGAGAACACTGAAGCTTTCTTT.

The chain has TRBV5-1 and TRBJ2-2; D gene unclear. Trimming stripped 4 bases from V and 4 bases from J, with 8 bases between. The CDR3 is 13 residues long. CDR1 and CDR2 from the germline V gene are SGHRS and YFSETQ. The CDR3 bases are TGCGCCAGCAGCGACGACGGCACCGGGGAGCTGTTTTTT. Its translation is CASSDDGTGELFF. Drawing the rest from reference TRBV5-1 and TRBJ2-2, the complete variable domain is KAGVTQTPRYLIKTRGQQVTLSCSPISGHRSVSWYQQTPGQGLQFLFEYFSETQRNKGNFPGRFSGRQFSNSRSEMNVSTLELGDSALYLCASSDDGTGELFFGEGSRLTVL.

The chain joins TRBV5-1 to TRBJ2-7; 9 positions agree with TRBD1. The CDR3 length is 15 residues. Germline V gene data show CDR1 as SGHRS and CDR2 as YFSETQ. Germline trimming cut 4 bases from V and 6 bases from J; bases unmatched to any gene: 11. CDR3 protein: CASSRDRVSGAEQYF. The CDR3 region has the DNA TGCGCCAGCAGCCGGGACAGGGTTTCCGGGGCCGAGCAGTACTTC.

This chain uses TRBV11-2 with TRBJ1-6, with D tentatively TRBD1 (5 bases). V was clipped by 5 bases and J by 9 bases, with 17 bases between them. Germline-derived CDR1 and CDR2 are SGHAT and FQNNGV. The CDR3 spans 15 residues. CDR3 residues: CASSNPGGLSSPLHF. The CDR3 bases are TGTGCCAGCAGCAATCCTGGGGGTCTAAGTTCACCCCTCCACTTT. Drawing the rest from reference TRBV11-2 and TRBJ1-6, the complete variable domain is EAGVAQSPRYKIIEKRQSVAFWCNPISGHATLYWYQQILGQGPKLLIQFQNNGVVDDSQLPKDRFSAERLKGVDSTLKIQPAKLEDSAVYLCASSNPGGLSSPLHFGNGTRLTVT.

The genes are TRBV5-1 and TRBJ1-4; TRBD1 might be the D (5 bases). The germline gives CDR1 SGHRS, CDR2 YFSETQ. The CDR3 has 16 amino acids. V dropped 0 bases and J dropped 4 bases, with 13 bases sitting between them. The CDR3 DNA reads as TGCGCCAGCAGCTTGGTTGGGGGTTTGCTTAATGAAAAACTGTTTTTT. Its protein product is CASSLVGGLLNEKLFF.

Here the CDR3 reads CASSSRDRYSNQPQHF. The CDR3 nucleotides read TGTGCCAGCAGCAGCCGGGACAGATATAGCAATCAGCCCCAGCATTTT. The chain employs TRBV11-2 and TRBJ1-5; 7 bases match TRBD1. This CDR3 is built from 16 residues. V dropped 5 bases and J dropped 0; count of bases not matched to a gene: 7. CDR1 and CDR2 from the germline V gene are SGHAT and FQNNGV.

This clone was seen just once. This CDR3 reads CASSLGDQQVQETQYF. DNA of the CDR3: TGCGCCAGCAGCTTGGGTGACCAGCAAGTCCAAGAGACCCAGTACTTC. This rearrangement joins TRBV5-1 to TRBJ2-5, with unresolved D. Trimming removed 0 bases from V and 1 base from J, with 13 bases in between. The CDR3 totals 16 residues. The V gene's germline CDR1 is SGHRS and CDR2 YFSETQ. The whole variable domain, filled in from reference TRBV5-1 and TRBJ2-5, reads KAGVTQTPRYLIKTRGQQVTLSCSPISGHRSVSWYQQTPGQGLQFLFEYFSETQRNKGNFPGRFSGRQFSNSRSEMNVSTLELGDSALYLCASSLGDQQVQETQYFGPGTRLLVL.

The chain joins TRBV11-2 to TRBJ2-7; TRBD2 matches at 11 bases. The CDR3 spans 16 residues. Looked up from germline, CDR1 is SGHAT and CDR2 is FQNNGV. Trimming at V came to 0 bases and at J to 5 bases, leaving 6 bases not matched to a gene. The CDR3 loop reads CASSLDLAGGIHEQYF. The CDR3 DNA sequence: TGTGCCAGCAGCTTAGATCTAGCGGGAGGTATCCACGAGCAGTACTTC.

The chain joins TRBV6-5 to TRBJ2-5; 11 bases map to TRBD2. CDR3 length equals 14 residues. Per germline, CDR1 MNHEY and CDR2 SVGAGI. V shed 6 bases, J shed 3 bases, and the junction held 3 bases outside the gene matches. CDR3 bases: TGTGCCAGCAGATTTAGCGGGGGGGAAGAGACCCAGTACTTC. Its protein product is CASRFSGGEETQYF.

This chain connects TRBV28 to TRBJ1-1; TRBD1 is a possible D gene (6 bases). The CDR3 is 13 residues long. The ends were cut back, 7 bases at V and 5 bases at J, with 14 bases in the middle. From germline, CDR1 is MDHEN and CDR2 SYDVKM. The CDR3 DNA is TGTGCCAGCAATGGACAGCCGGGGACTGAAGCTTTCTTT. It is translated as CASNGQPGTEAFF.

The chain uses TRBV7-2 and TRBJ2-3; D is perhaps TRBD2 (7 bases). Germline lookup yields CDR1 SGHTA and CDR2 FQGNSA. Trimming removed 5 bases at V and 3 bases at J, with 18 bases between. The CDR3 runs to 16 residues. The CDR3 protein is CASSLRTRGVTDTQYF. CDR3 nucleotides: TGTGCCAGCAGCCTCCGGACTAGGGGGGTTACAGATACGCAGTATTTT. Using reference TRBV7-2 and TRBJ2-3 for the parts outside the CDR3, the full variable domain is GAGVSQSPSNKVTEKGKDVELRCDPISGHTALYWYRQSLGQGLEFLIYFQGNSAPDKSGLPSDRFSAERTGGSVSTLTIQRTQQEDSAVYLCASSLRTRGVTDTQYFGPGTRLTVL.